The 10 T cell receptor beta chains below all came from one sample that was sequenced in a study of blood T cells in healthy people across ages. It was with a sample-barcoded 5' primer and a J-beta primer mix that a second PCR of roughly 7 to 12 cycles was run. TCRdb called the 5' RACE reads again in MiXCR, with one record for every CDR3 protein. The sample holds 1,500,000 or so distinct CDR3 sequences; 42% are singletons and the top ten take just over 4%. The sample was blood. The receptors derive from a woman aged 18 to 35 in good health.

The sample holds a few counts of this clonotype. Here the CDR3 reads CASSESGGSPYEQYF. In DNA form, the CDR3 reads TGTGCCAGCAGTGAATCGGGGGGGAGCCCCTACGAGCAGTACTTC. V is TRBV25-1 and J is TRBJ2-7; 8 bases fit TRBD2. V was clipped by 1 base and J by 2 bases; unmatched bases: 4. CDR1 MGHDK and CDR2 SYGVNS come from the germline V gene. CDR3 length: 15 residues.

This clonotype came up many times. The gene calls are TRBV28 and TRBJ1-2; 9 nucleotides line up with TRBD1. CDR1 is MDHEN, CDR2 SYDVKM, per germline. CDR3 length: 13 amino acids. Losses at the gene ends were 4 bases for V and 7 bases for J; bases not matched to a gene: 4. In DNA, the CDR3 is TGTGCCAGCAGTTCGGGACAGGGCCCTGGCTACACCTTC. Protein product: CASSSGQGPGYTF.

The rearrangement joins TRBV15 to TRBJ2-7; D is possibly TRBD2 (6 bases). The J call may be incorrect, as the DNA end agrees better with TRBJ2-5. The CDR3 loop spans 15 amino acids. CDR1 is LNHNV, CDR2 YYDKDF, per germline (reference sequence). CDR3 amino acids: CATSSPRESGETQYF. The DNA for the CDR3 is TGTGCCACCAGCAGCCCCCGGGAGAGTGGGGAGACCCAGTACTTC.

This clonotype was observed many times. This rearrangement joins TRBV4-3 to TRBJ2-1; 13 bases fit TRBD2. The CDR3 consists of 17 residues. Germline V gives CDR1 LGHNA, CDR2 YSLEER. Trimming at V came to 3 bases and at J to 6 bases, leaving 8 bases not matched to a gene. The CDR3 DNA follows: TGCGCCAGCAGCCACCACTTGACTAGCGGGGGGACCAATGAGCAGTTCTTC. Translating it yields CASSHHLTSGGTNEQFF.

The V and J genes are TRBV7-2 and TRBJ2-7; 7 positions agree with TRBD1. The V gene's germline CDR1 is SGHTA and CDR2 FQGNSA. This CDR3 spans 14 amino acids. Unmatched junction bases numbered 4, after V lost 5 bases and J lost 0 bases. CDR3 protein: CTSSPGTVSYEQYF. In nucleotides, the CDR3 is TGTACCAGCAGCCCCGGGACAGTCTCCTACGAGCAGTACTTC.

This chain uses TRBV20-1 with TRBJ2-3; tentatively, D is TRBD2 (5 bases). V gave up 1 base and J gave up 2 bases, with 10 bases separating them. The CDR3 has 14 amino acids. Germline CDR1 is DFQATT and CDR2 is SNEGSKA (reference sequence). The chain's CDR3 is CSARVPGITDTQYF. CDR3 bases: TGCAGTGCTAGAGTCCCGGGAATCACAGATACGCAGTATTTT.

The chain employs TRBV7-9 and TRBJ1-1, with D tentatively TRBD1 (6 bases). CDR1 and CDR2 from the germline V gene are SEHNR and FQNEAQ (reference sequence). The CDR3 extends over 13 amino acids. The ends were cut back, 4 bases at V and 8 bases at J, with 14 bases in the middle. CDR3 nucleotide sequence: TGTGCCAGCAGCTACTCGGGACAACCCGAAGCTTTCTTT. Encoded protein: CASSYSGQPEAFF.

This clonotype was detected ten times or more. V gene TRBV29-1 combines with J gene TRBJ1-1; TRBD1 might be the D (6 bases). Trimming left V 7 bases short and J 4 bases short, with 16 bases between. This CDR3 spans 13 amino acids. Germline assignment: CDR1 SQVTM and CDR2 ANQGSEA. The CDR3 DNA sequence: TGCAGCGCATCGATAGGGACAAGCACTGAAGCTTTCTTT. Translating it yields CSASIGTSTEAFF.

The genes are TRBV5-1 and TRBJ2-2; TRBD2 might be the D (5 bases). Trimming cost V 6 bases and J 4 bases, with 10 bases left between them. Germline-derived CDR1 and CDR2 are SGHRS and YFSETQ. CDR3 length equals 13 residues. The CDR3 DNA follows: TGCGCCAGCATGGACTTCCTCACCGGGGAGCTGTTTTTT. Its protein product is CASMDFLTGELFF.

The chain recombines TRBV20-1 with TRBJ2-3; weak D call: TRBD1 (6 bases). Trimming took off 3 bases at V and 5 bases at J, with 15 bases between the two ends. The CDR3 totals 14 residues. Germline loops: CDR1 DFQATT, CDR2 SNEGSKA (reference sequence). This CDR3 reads CSARRGTRGDTQYF. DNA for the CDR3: TGCAGTGCTAGGAGGGGCACCAGGGGAGATACGCAGTATTTT.